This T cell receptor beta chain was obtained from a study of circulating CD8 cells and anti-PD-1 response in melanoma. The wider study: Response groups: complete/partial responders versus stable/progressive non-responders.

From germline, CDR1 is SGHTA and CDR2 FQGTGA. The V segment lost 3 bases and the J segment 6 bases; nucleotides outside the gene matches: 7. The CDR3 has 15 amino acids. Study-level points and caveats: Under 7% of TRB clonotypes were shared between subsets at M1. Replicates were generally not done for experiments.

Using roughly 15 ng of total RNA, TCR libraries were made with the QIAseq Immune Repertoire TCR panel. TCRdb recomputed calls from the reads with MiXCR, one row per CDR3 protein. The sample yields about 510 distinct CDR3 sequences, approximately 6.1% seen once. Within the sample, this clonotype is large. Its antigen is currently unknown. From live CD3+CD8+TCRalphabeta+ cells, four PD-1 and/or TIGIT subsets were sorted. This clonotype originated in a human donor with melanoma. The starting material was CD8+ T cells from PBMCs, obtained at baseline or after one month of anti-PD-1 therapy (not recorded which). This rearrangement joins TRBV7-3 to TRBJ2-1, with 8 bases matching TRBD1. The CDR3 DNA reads TGTGCCAGCAGCTTCGGGACAGGCCTTTCCAATGAGCAGTTCTTC. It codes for CASSFGTGLSNEQFF. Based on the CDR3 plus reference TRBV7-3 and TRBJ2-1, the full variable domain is GAGVSQTPSNKVTEKGKYVELRCDPISGHTALYWYRQSLGQGPEFLIYFQGTGAADDSGLPNDRFFAVRPEGSVSTLKIQRTERGDSAVYLCASSFGTGLSNEQFFGPGTRLTVL.